This is a list of T cell receptor beta chains from one sample in a study of T cell repertoires in cytomegalovirus infection. TCRdb re-called the reads with MiXCR, one entry per CDR3 protein. Among hundreds of thousands of distinct CDR3 sequences listed, around 35% were seen once. These receptors' antigens are unknown. This material consisted of cultured PBMCs, taken from culture after CMV antigen stimulation. The receptor source for this set is a human donor in good health (CMV status not recorded). Some clones in this sample may be carry-over from other donors' samples. Both conserved end residues are trimmed from each CDR3. A D gene is named only where the DNA matches it firmly. Some rows have no size entry. The others give once, few or many, or a class for an expanded clone.

v_call,clone_size,d_call,j_call,cdr3_aa
TRBV6-6,few,TRBD2,TRBJ2-3,ASSLLGTTLDTQY
TRBV18,-,-,TRBJ2-3,ASSPGGASRTDTQY
TRBV29-1,few,-,TRBJ1-5,SVGRQERSNQPQH
TRBV7-9,-,-,TRBJ1-5,ASSLEAREPQH
TRBV25-1,-,-,TRBJ2-5,ASSEGIRGETQY
TRBV12-5,-,-,TRBJ1-2,ASGLVRMIPNYGYT
TRBV7-2,-,-,TRBJ1-6,ASSKEGSRGNSPLH
TRBV19,-,-,TRBJ1-2,ASSSGLGYT
TRBV15,-,TRBD2,TRBJ2-7,ATRASGSYEQY
TRBV5-6,once,-,TRBJ1-6,ASSQGGSPLH
TRBV27,-,TRBD1,TRBJ2-3,ASSDPGQGTDTQY
TRBV7-9,-,-,TRBJ2-7,ASSGKSQKSSTYEQY
TRBV27,-,-,TRBJ2-6,ASSSGTRGGANVLT
TRBV27,few,-,TRBJ2-7,ASSASTEGLSYEQY
TRBV14,-,-,TRBJ2-7,ASSQVMWPGTREQY